This T cell receptor beta chain was found in a study of shared clonotypes between healthy human individuals. Profiled with immunoSEQ multiplex PCR; TCRdb holds only in-frame clones, not every one. The data show a few million clones, about 92% seen once. The specimen was naive CD4+ T cells sorted from blood. This sample's subset: CD45RA+ positively selected. The source is a man aged 18 to 30 in good health.

CDR3 sequence reads: CAWSRLENEQFF. CDR3 in DNA: TGTGCCTGGAGCCGACTAGAGAATGAGCAGTTCTTC. J is TRBJ2-1 and V is TRBV30, with D perhaps TRBD2 (6 bases). CDR3 length equals 12 residues. The V gene's germline CDR1 is GTSNPN and CDR2 SVGIG (reference sequence). Trimming removed 3 bases at V and 7 bases at J, with 10 bases between.